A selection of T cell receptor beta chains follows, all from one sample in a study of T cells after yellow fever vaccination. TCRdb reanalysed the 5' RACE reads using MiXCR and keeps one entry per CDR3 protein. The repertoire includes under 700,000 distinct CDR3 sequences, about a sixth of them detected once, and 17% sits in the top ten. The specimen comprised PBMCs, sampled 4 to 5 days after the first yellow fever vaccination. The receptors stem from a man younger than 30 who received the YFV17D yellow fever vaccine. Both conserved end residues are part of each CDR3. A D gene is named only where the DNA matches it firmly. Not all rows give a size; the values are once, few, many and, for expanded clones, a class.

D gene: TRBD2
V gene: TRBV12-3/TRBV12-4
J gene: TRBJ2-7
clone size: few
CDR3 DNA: TGTGCCAGCAGTCCCACTGTTTGGGGGGGTGAGCAGTACTTC
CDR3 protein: CASSPTVWGGEQYF

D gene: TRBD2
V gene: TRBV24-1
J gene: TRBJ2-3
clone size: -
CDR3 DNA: TGTGCCACCAGTGACCCCGGACTAGCAGGCGGAATCAGCACAGATACGCAGTATTTT
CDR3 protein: CATSDPGLAGGISTDTQYF

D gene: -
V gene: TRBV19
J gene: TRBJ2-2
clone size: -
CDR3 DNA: TGTGCCAGTAGTATGAGGGTCGCGAACACCGGGGAGCTGTTTTTT
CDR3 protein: CASSMRVANTGELFF

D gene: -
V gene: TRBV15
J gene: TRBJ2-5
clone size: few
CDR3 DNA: TGTGCCACCAGCAGAGATACCCGGGCCTCTGGGGAGACCCAGTACTTC
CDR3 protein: CATSRDTRASGETQYF

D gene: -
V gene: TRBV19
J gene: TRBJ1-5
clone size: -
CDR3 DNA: TGTGCCAGTACCCCGACAGGAGGCTTTAATCAGCCCCAGCATTTT
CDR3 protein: CASTPTGGFNQPQHF

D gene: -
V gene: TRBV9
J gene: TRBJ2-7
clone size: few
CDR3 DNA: TGTGCCAGCAGCGTAGACGGCGCTCGGAGGGACGAGCAGTACTTC
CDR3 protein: CASSVDGARRDEQYF

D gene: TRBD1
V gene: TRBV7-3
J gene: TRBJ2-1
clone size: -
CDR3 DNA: TGTGCCAGCAGCTCCCAGGGGGCTGTGTACAATGAGCAGTTCTTC
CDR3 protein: CASSSQGAVYNEQFF

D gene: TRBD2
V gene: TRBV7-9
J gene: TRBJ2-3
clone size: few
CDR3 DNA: TGTGCCAGCGGGTCTCTAGCGGGGGTATCAGATACGCAGTATTTT
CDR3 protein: CASGSLAGVSDTQYF

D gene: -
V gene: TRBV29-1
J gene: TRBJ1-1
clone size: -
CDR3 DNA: TGCAGCGTTTTCGTCATGAACACTGAAGCTTTCTTT
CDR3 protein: CSVFVMNTEAFF

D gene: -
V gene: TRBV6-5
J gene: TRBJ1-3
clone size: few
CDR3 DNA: TGTGCCAGCAGTTACTCCAGGGCCGACTCTGGAAACACCATATATTTT
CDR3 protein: CASSYSRADSGNTIYF

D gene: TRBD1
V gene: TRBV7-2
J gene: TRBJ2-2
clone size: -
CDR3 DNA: TGTGCCAGCAGCTCCGTAGGACAGGGCTCCGGGGAGCTGTTTTTT
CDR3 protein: CASSSVGQGSGELFF

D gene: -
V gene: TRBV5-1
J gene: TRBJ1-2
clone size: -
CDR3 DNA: TGCGCCAGCAGCTTGGAACGGGCCTGGGAGGGCTACACCTTC
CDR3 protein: CASSLERAWEGYTF

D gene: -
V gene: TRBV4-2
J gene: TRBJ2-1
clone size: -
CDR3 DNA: TGTGCCAGCAGCCAAGAACCGCAGGGGAATGAGCAGTTCTTC
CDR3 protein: CASSQEPQGNEQFF

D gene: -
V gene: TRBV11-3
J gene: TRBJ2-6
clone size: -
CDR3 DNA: TGTGCCAGCAGCCTAACATCTCTGGGGGCCAACGTCCTGACTTTC
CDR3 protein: CASSLTSLGANVLTF

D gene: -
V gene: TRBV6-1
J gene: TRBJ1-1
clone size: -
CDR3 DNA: TGTGCCAGCAGTAAGCGTCCCATTCCTGGCACTGAAGCTTTCTTT
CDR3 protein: CASSKRPIPGTEAFF

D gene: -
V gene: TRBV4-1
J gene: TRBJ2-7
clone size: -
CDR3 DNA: TGCGCCAGCAGCCAAGATGGGCTCGAGCAGTACTTC
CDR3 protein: CASSQDGLEQYF

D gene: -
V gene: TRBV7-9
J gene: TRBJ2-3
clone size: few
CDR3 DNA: TGTGCCAGCAGCCTTAATAGGGGGGGCCTCTTCCCAGATACGCAGTATTTT
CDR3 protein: CASSLNRGGLFPDTQYF